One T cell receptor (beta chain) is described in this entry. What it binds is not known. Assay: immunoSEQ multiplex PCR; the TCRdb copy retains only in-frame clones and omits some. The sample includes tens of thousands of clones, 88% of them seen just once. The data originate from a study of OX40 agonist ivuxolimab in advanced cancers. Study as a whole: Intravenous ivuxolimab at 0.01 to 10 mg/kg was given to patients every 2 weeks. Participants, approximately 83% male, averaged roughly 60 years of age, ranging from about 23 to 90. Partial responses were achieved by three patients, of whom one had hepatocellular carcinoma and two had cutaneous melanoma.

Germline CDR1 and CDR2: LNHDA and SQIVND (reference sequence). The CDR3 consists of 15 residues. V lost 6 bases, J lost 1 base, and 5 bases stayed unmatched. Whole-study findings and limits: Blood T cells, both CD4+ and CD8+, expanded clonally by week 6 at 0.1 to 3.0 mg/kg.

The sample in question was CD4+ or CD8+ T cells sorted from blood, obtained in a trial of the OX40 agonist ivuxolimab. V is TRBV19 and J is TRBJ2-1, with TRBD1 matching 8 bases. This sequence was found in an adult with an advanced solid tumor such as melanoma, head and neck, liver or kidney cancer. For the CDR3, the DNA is TGTGCCAGTAGACCCGACAGGGGTTCCTACAATGAGCAGTTCTTC. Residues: CASRPDRGSYNEQFF.